Shown below are 17 T cell receptor beta chains from a single sample sequenced in a study of T cell repertoires in cytomegalovirus infection. TCRdb independently ran MiXCR on the reads; one entry per CDR3 protein. The repertoire holds about a million distinct CDR3 sequences, roughly 30% seen once, with over 10% in the top ten. No antigen has been identified for these receptors. This sample comprised cultured CD8+ T cells from PBMCs, obtained from culture after CMV antigen stimulation. All receptors come from a human donor in good health (CMV status not recorded). Some clones in this sample may be carry-over from other donors' samples.

The table lists this clonotype with a few counts. The rearrangement joins TRBV28 to TRBJ2-1, with TRBD1 matching 7 bases. The CDR3 spans 15 residues. Germline CDR1 MDHEN, CDR2 SYDVKM. V was clipped by 7 bases and J by 0 bases; unmatched bases: 6. The CDR3, as DNA: TGTGCCAGCATTTCCGACAGGGCCTCCTACAATGAGCAGTTCTTC. It is translated as CASISDRASYNEQFF. Filled out from reference TRBV28 and TRBJ2-1, the complete variable domain reads DVKVTQSSRYLVKRTGEKVFLECVQDMDHENMFWYRQDPGLGLRLIYFSYDVKMKEKGDIPEGYSVSREKKERFSLILESASTNQTSMYLCASISDRASYNEQFFGPGTRLTVL.

This clonotype was seen a handful of times. The gene calls are TRBV7-6 and TRBJ2-1; possibly TRBD1 for D (6 bases). Germline lookup yields CDR1 SGHVS and CDR2 FNYEAQ. The CDR3 length is 15 residues. Trimming took off 1 base at V and 3 bases at J, with 10 bases between the two ends. CDR3 DNA: TGTGCCAGCAGCTTAGGCAGGGGTAACTACAATGAGCAGTTCTTC. Protein product: CASSLGRGNYNEQFF.

This clonotype showed up just a few times. The chain uses TRBV11-1 and TRBJ1-1; 12 bases are a match to TRBD1. The trim removed 2 bases at V and 4 bases at J, leaving 14 bases unmatched. The CDR3 is made up of 19 amino acids. In germline, CDR1 is SGHAT, CDR2 FQDESV (reference sequence). The DNA for the CDR3 is TGTGCCAGCAGCTTACCCCCACCGGGACAGGGGGCGCGGGGCACTGAAGCTTTCTTT. The encoded protein is CASSLPPPGQGARGTEAFF.

This clonotype was seen a few times. The V gene is TRBV7-6, the J gene TRBJ1-1, with 8 positions matching TRBD1. The CDR3 has 14 amino acids. V trimming: 4 bases; J trimming: 3 bases; junction bases outside the gene matches: 4. Germline V gene data show CDR1 as SGHVS and CDR2 as FNYEAQ. CDR3 region: CASSSTGVDTEAFF. The CDR3 DNA reads TGTGCCAGCAGCTCGACAGGGGTTGACACTGAAGCTTTCTTT.

V gene TRBV6-2 or TRBV6-3 combines with J gene TRBJ2-1; a possible D gene is TRBD2 (5 bases). V lost 7 bases and J lost 13, with 26 bases in between. The CDR3 totals 15 residues. The germline CDR1 and CDR2 sequences are MNHEY and SVGEGT. The CDR3 loop reads CASIGRGNNGSFQFF. Written as DNA, the CDR3 is TGTGCCAGCATCGGAAGAGGGAACAACGGATCTTTCCAGTTCTTC.

This clonotype has at least ten counts. The DNA for the CDR3 is TGTGCCAGCAGTTTTGGGCGGGGGGGCTACAATGAGCAGTTCTTC. This sequence encodes CASSFGRGGYNEQFF. V usage is TRBV12-3 or TRBV12-4 and J usage is TRBJ2-1, with 9 bases matching TRBD2. The CDR3 extends over 15 amino acids. The J segment lost 3 bases and the V segment lost 3 bases, leaving 3 bases of the junction unmatched.

The V call is TRBV6-6, the J call TRBJ2-1, with 7 bases fitting TRBD1. J gave up 7 bases and V 5 bases, and 8 bases lay outside the gene matches. In germline, CDR1 is MNHNY, CDR2 SVGAGI (reference sequence). The CDR3 contains 14 residues. In DNA, the CDR3 is TGTGCCAGCAGTCCCGACAGGGTTGGAAATGAGCAGTTCTTC. Translated: CASSPDRVGNEQFF.

About this clonotype itself: Relative to the germline gene, one junction end is altered; a read error may explain this. The rearrangement uses TRBV6-6 and TRBJ2-2, with D perhaps TRBD1 (6 bases). The CDR3 length is 18 residues. Germline-derived CDR1 and CDR2 are MNHNY and SVGAGI (reference sequence). The CDR3 sequence: CANSSPQGPNPNTGELFF. For the CDR3, the DNA is TGTGCCAACAGTTCCCCACAGGGCCCGAACCCGAACACCGGGGAGCTGTTTTTT.

This sequence joins TRBV6-1 and TRBJ1-5, with 9 bases that match TRBD1. The J segment lost 7 bases and the V segment lost 3 bases, leaving 7 bases of the junction unmatched. CDR1 and CDR2 from the germline V gene are MNHNS and SASEGT. The CDR3 is 15 amino acids. The CDR3 DNA sequence: TGTGCCAGCAGTGATCTGACAGGGGGTTGGCAGCCCCAGCATTTT. Translating it yields CASSDLTGGWQPQHF.

The CDR3 spells CASSLTSEPYEQYF. CDR3 DNA: TGTGCCAGCAGTTTAACTAGCGAACCCTACGAGCAGTACTTC. The V and J genes are TRBV27 and TRBJ2-7, with 7 bases aligning to TRBD2. Unmatched junction bases numbered 3, after V lost 2 bases and J lost 2 bases. Per the germline V gene, CDR1 is MNHEY and CDR2 is SMNVEV (reference sequence). The CDR3 consists of 14 residues.

This clonotype has a handful of counts. This chain joins TRBV7-9 and TRBJ2-5; D gene ambiguous. This CDR3 comprises 15 residues. Germline values: CDR1 SEHNR, CDR2 FQNEAQ (reference sequence). V was trimmed by 1 base and J by 2 bases, leaving 11 bases between them. This CDR3 is CASSLGTVRQETQYF. Here the CDR3 DNA reads TGTGCCAGCAGCTTAGGTACAGTGAGGCAAGAGACCCAGTACTTC. The complete variable domain, with remaining parts taken from reference TRBV7-9 and TRBJ2-5, reads DTGVSQNPRHKITKRGQNVTFRCDPISEHNRLYWYRQTLGQGPEFLTYFQNEAQLEKSRLLSDRFSAERPKGSFSTLEIQRTEQGDSAMYLCASSLGTVRQETQYFGPGTRLLVL.

Only a few counts were recorded for this clonotype. The V call is TRBV12-3 or TRBV12-4, the J call TRBJ1-1; D is undetermined. This CDR3 is built from 13 residues. Trimming left V 8 bases short and J 4 bases short, with 14 bases between. CDR3 nucleotide sequence: TGTGCCAGCCCCTCGAGGGAGGGCACTGAAGCTTTCTTT. Its translation: CASPSREGTEAFF.

The chain has TRBV6-5 and TRBJ1-6; no definite D call. V dropped 4 bases and J dropped 8 bases, with 9 bases sitting between them. The CDR3 loop spans 13 amino acids. Germline values: CDR1 MNHEY, CDR2 SVGAGI. CDR3 region: CASSSHPDSPLHF. The DNA for the CDR3 is TGTGCCAGCAGTTCGCACCCTGATTCACCCCTCCACTTT.

V is TRBV12-3 or TRBV12-4 and J is TRBJ2-1; D is uncertain. Trimming shortened V by 6 bases and J by 2 bases, and 11 bases separated the two germline ends. The CDR3 length is 14 residues. DNA for the CDR3: TGTGCCAGCAGCCCTCGGACCACCTACAATGAGCAGTTCTTC. This sequence encodes CASSPRTTYNEQFF.

Ten or more counts support this clonotype. The chain is built from TRBV14 and TRBJ1-1; D ambiguous. V was pared by 4 bases and J by 0 bases, with 9 bases between. The CDR3 totals 14 residues. Germline V gene data show CDR1 as SGHDN and CDR2 as FVKESK. CDR3 sequence (DNA): TGTGCCAGCAGCCGGGATATCTTGAACACTGAAGCTTTCTTT. It is translated as CASSRDILNTEAFF.

CDR3 coding DNA: TGTGCCAGCAGTTCTCAGGGCCGCTCTGGAAACACCATATATTTT. It encodes CASSSQGRSGNTIYF. The rearrangement joins TRBV28 to TRBJ1-3, with D perhaps TRBD1 (5 bases). Trimming removed 4 bases at V and 0 bases at J, with 10 bases between. In germline, CDR1 is MDHEN, CDR2 SYDVKM. There are 15 residues in the CDR3.

In its sample, this clonotype was seen many times. The chain's CDR3 is CASSLVGVVTEAFF. CDR3 coding DNA: TGTGCCAGCAGCTTAGTAGGGGTTGTCACTGAAGCTTTCTTT. The rearrangement uses TRBV11-2 and TRBJ1-1; the D gene is possibly TRBD1 (5 bases). This CDR3 is built from 14 residues. Trimming left V 1 base short and J 4 bases short, with 10 bases between. Germline CDR1 reads SGHAT; CDR2 reads FQNNGV.